This note documents a single T cell receptor beta chain sequence. The record originates from a study of T cell responses to AZD1222 COVID-19 vaccine. Profiling relied on immunoSEQ multiplex PCR, and the TCRdb table lists in-frame clones only, not all of them. This repertoire shows over 100,000 clones, around nine tenths found once; its top ten account for 6.3%. The trim removed 4 bases at V and 9 bases at J, leaving 3 bases unmatched. Per germline, CDR1 MNHEY and CDR2 SVGAGI. The CDR3 totals 13 residues. The sample in question was peripheral blood, obtained on day 0 of AZD1222 vaccination. This TCR was sampled from an adult in good health. The chain combines TRBV6-5 with TRBJ2-1, with 10 positions matching TRBD2. The CDR3 region has the DNA TGTGCCAGCAGTTTCCCTAGCGGGGGTGAGCAGTTCTTC. Translation: CASSFPSGGEQFF.